This TCR beta chain was recorded in a study of T cells after yellow fever vaccination. The CDR3 is made up of 12 amino acids. Trimming took off 5 bases at V and 7 bases at J, with 12 bases between the two ends. The germline V gene encodes CDR1 SGHAT and CDR2 FQNNGV. One entry per CDR3 protein, called by TCRdb with MiXCR from the 5' RACE reads. The table includes hundreds of thousands of distinct CDR3 sequences, approximately 13% detected once. The J gene is TRBJ2-7, the V gene TRBV11-2; no clear D gene. The sequence was obtained from a man between 18 and 29 years old who received the YFV17D yellow fever vaccine. Specimen: CD4+ T cells sorted from PBMCs, collected 15 days after the yellow fever booster vaccination. CDR3 region: CASSPRAREQYF. CDR3 nucleotides: TGTGCCAGCAGCCCCCGCGCGAGGGAGCAGTACTTC.